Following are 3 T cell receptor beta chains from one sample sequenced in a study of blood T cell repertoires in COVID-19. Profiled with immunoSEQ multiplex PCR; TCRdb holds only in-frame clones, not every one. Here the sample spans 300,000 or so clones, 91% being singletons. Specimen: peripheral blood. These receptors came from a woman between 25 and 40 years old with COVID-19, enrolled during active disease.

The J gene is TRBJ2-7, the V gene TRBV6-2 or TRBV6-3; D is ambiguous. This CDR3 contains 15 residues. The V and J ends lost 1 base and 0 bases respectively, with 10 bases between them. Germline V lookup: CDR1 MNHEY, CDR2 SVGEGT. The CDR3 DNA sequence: TGTGCCAGCAGTTACTGGAATCCAGGCTCCTACGAGCAGTACTTC. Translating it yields CASSYWNPGSYEQYF.

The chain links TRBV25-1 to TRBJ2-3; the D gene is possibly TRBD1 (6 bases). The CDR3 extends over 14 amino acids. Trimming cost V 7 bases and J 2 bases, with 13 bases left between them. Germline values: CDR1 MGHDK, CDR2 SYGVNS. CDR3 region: CASTATGFTDTQYF. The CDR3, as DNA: TGTGCCAGCACCGCGACAGGTTTCACAGATACGCAGTATTTT.

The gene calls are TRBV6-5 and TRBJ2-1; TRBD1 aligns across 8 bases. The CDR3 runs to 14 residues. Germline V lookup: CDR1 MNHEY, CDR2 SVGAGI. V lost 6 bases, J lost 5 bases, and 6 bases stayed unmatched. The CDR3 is CASRRDRKDNEQFF. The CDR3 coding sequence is TGTGCCAGCAGGAGGGACAGGAAAGACAATGAGCAGTTCTTC.